The TCR beta chain described here comes from a study of T-cell memory formation after mild COVID-19. Study-wide findings and caveats: There was a balanced CD4/CD8 profile in clones contracting day 15 to 85, and later expanders leaned CD4+. There were some responding clones in pre-infection memory, which suggested that cross-reactive memory had joined.

5'RACE, which relied on constant-segment primers, yielded TCR alpha and TCR beta cDNA libraries carrying sample barcodes and UMIs. In TCRdb, the 5' RACE reads were re-called with MiXCR into one record per CDR3 protein. The sample carries roughly 380,000 distinct CDR3 sequences, 25% to 30% recorded once. Ten or more counts support this clonotype. As yet, its antigen is unknown. The CDR3 sequence is 15 residues long. From germline, CDR1 is LGHNA and CDR2 YSLEER. The V and J ends lost 4 bases and 6 bases, in that order; junction bases with no gene match: 7. Sequenced input: PBMCs or a T cell subset sorted from them (not recorded which). The chain combines TRBV4-3 with TRBJ2-1; 9 bases line up with TRBD2. This sequence originates from an adult woman who had mild COVID-19 (a few samples of this study predate the infection). Cell type and time point are not known. The CDR3 DNA follows: TGCGCCAGCAGCCCCGAGGGACTAGCTATCAATGAGCAGTTCTTC. Amino acid sequence: CASSPEGLAINEQFF.